Reported below is one T cell receptor beta chain. The sample originates from a study of monozygotic twins with inflammatory bowel disease. The total RNA came straight from whole blood, and T cells were not sorted beforehand. Reanalyzing the 5' RACE reads, TCRdb keeps one entry per CDR3 protein, without DNA. The sample is made up of around 40,000 distinct CDR3 sequences, and the top ten hold around 5.3% of it. Germline lookup yields CDR1 SGHNT and CDR2 YYREEE (reference sequence). The length of the CDR3 is 11 residues. The TCR originated in a human donor with ulcerative colitis or Crohn's disease, or a healthy co-twin of an affected twin (not recorded which). V usage is TRBV5-4 and J usage is TRBJ2-2. The sequenced sample consisted of blood. CDR3 residues: CASSYTGELFF.